The clone carrying this TCR beta chain occurred a few times. Its antigen is not known. The data derive from a study of identical twins. Whole-study results and caveats: The authors drew conclusions from cross-sectional statistical analysis rather than following the same donors.

Template switching added a universal primer site; cDNA carried unique molecular identifiers. TCRdb used MiXCR to reprocess the 5' RACE reads, holding one entry per CDR3 protein. The profile shows some 600,000 distinct CDR3 sequences, roughly 6.6% of them singletons. V lost 4 bases, J lost 9 bases, and 19 bases lay in between. Germline V gene data show CDR1 as MNHEY and CDR2 as SVGAGI. CDR3 length equals 15 residues. The same specimen was also included in a second study, on yellow fever vaccine responses in identical twins.

This TCR came from a woman aged 18 to 35 in good health. The chain has TRBV6-5 and TRBJ2-1; D is perhaps TRBD2 (5 bases). The sequencing sample was made of PBMCs. The DNA of the CDR3 is TGTGCCAGCAGTTCATTGTCTGGACCCGCGGGTGAGCAGTTCTTC. Protein product: CASSSLSGPAGEQFF.